This T cell receptor (beta chain) came from a study of cytomegalovirus exposure and HLA in healthy donors. Study observations and caveats: Among the CMV-associated chains, a few were confirmed in vitro as specific for CMV antigens.

Turning to this clone: Its antigen is still unknown.

Primers included in the PCR were 60 Vbeta and 13 Jbeta primers. Sequencing was performed with immunoSEQ multiplex PCR; in TCRdb, only in-frame clones are kept and a portion is missing. The sample has 200,000 to 250,000 clones, around 83% seen once. This TCR was sampled from a girl aged 5-17 years in good health and CMV-seronegative. What was sequenced was PBMCs.

The CDR3 coding sequence is TGCGCCAGCAGCCAAGGGGGACTAGCTAATTCAGAGACCCAGTACTTC. Translated, it gives CASSQGGLANSETQYF. J is TRBJ2-5 and V is TRBV4-1, with 9 bases identical to TRBD2. With V trimmed by 1 base and J by 4 bases, 7 bases remained unmatched. This CDR3 region has 16 residues. Germline loops: CDR1 MGHRA, CDR2 YSYEKL.